Below are 18 T cell receptor beta chains sequenced from a single sample in a study of T cell responses to AZD1222 COVID-19 vaccine. Sequenced by immunoSEQ multiplex PCR; TCRdb stores in-frame clones only, minus some. The repertoire includes about 49,000 clones, approximately 80% of them detected once, and approximately 6.3% sits in the top ten. This specimen consisted of peripheral blood, obtained on day 0 of AZD1222 vaccination. Receptor source: an adult in good health.

The chain is built from TRBV7-9 and TRBJ2-7, with 7 bases that match TRBD2. The CDR3 consists of 15 residues. After removal of 3 bases from V and 7 bases from J, the junction contained 12 bases not matched to a gene. CDR1 and CDR2 from the germline V gene are SEHNR and FQNEAQ (reference sequence). The CDR3 coding sequence is TGTGCCAGCAGCTTGACTACAAGCGGGAATTGTGAGCAGTACTTC. Its translation: CASSLTTSGNCEQYF. The complete variable domain, with remaining parts taken from reference TRBV7-9 and TRBJ2-7, reads DTGVSQNPRHKITKRGQNVTFRCDPISEHNRLYWYRQTLGQGPEFLTYFQNEAQLEKSRLLSDRFSAERPKGSFSTLEIQRTEQGDSAMYLCASSLTTSGNCEQYFGPGTRLTVT.

The genes are TRBV5-1 and TRBJ2-2, with D possibly TRBD1 on 6 matching bases. The CDR3 covers 14 residues. Trimming shortened V by 3 bases and J by 1 base, and 7 bases separated the two germline ends. Germline values: CDR1 SGHRS, CDR2 YFSETQ. The CDR3 bases are TGCGCCAGCAGCTCGACAGGGAACACCGGGGAGCTGTTTTTT. Residues: CASSSTGNTGELFF.

This clone has only a few counts. The rearrangement joins TRBV6-5 to TRBJ1-2, with 7 bases matching TRBD1. The germline V gene encodes CDR1 MNHEY and CDR2 SVGAGI. The trim removed 6 bases at V and 4 bases at J, leaving 5 bases unmatched. This CDR3 has 13 amino acids. In nucleotides, the CDR3 is TGTGCCAGCAGCCCGGGACAGATCTATGGCTACACCTTC. It translates to CASSPGQIYGYTF.

This clone was seen more than once but under ten times. This chain uses TRBV6-1 with TRBJ1-2, with 8 nucleotides matching TRBD1. This CDR3 comprises 15 residues. Germline trimming cut 2 bases from V and 8 bases from J; bases unmatched to any gene: 10. Per the germline V gene, CDR1 is MNHNS and CDR2 is SASEGT. CDR3 protein: CASSEQWTGSSGYTF. The CDR3 nucleotides read TGTGCCAGCAGTGAACAATGGACAGGGTCTTCGGGCTACACCTTC.

V is TRBV5-4 and J is TRBJ2-1; 11 bases are shared with TRBD1. CDR3 length: 15 amino acids. The germline V gene has CDR1 SGHNT and CDR2 YYREEE (reference sequence). V shed 4 bases, J shed 8 bases, and the junction held 8 bases outside the gene matches. The CDR3 is CASSERTGGLDEQFF. The CDR3, as DNA: TGTGCCAGCAGCGAACGGACAGGGGGCCTGGATGAGCAGTTCTTC.

The chain links TRBV27 to TRBJ1-4; 7 nucleotides line up with TRBD1. The CDR3 extends over 14 amino acids. In germline, CDR1 is MNHEY, CDR2 SMNVEV (reference sequence). V shed 5 bases, J shed 8 bases, and the junction held 8 bases outside the gene matches. CDR3 loop: CASSLQGDREKLFF. In DNA form, the CDR3 reads TGTGCCAGCAGTCTGCAGGGGGACCGGGAAAAACTGTTTTTT.

The chain joins TRBV28 to TRBJ1-1, with D perhaps TRBD1 (6 bases). V dropped 2 bases and J dropped 3 bases, with 7 bases sitting between them. CDR1 MDHEN and CDR2 SYDVKM come from the germline V gene. The CDR3 is 13 residues long. The CDR3: CASSLEGDTEAFF. Here the CDR3 DNA reads TGTGCCAGCAGTTTAGAGGGGGACACTGAAGCTTTCTTT.

The chain is built from TRBV5-4 and TRBJ1-2, with a possible D match to TRBD1 (5 bases). CDR1 is SGHNT and CDR2 is YYREEE in the germline V gene (reference sequence). Deletions cut 0 bases from V and 1 base from J, with 16 bases between. CDR3 length equals 17 residues. For the CDR3, the DNA is TGTGCCAGCAGCTTGGGGACTCCGGGACGGCTTAACTATGGCTACACCTTC. Translating it yields CASSLGTPGRLNYGYTF.

The J gene is TRBJ1-4, the V gene TRBV7-2; possibly TRBD1 for D (5 bases). CDR1 and CDR2 from the germline V gene are SGHTA and FQGNSA. The V end was cut by 5 bases, the J end by 2 bases, with 15 bases between. The length of the CDR3 is 16 residues. The CDR3 DNA reads as TGTGCCAGCAGCCCCTCCCGGGGGTCCACTAATGAAAAACTGTTTTTT. This sequence encodes CASSPSRGSTNEKLFF.

The V call is TRBV7-2, the J call TRBJ1-5, with 7 bases aligning to TRBD1. Germline V CDR1 and CDR2: SGHTA, FQGNSA. Trimming cost V 4 bases and J 3 bases; bases outside gene matches: 15. The CDR3 is 18 residues long. The CDR3 spells CASSSERRDSSYNQPQHF. The CDR3 DNA sequence: TGTGCCAGCAGCTCCGAAAGAAGGGACAGCTCCTACAATCAGCCCCAGCATTTT. Supplemented by reference TRBV7-2 and TRBJ1-5, the full variable domain reads GAGVSQSPSNKVTEKGKDVELRCDPISGHTALYWYRQSLGQGLEFLIYFQGNSAPDKSGLPSDRFSAERTGGSVSTLTIQRTQQEDSAVYLCASSSERRDSSYNQPQHFGDGTRLSIL.

The DNA of the CDR3 is TGCGCCAGCAGCTCCGGGCCGGGACTAGCGAGCACCGGGGAGCTGTTTTTT. Translating gives CASSSGPGLASTGELFF. The J gene is TRBJ2-2, the V gene TRBV5-1; 10 bases align to TRBD2. J gave up 4 bases and V 3 bases, and 9 bases lay outside the gene matches. Germline values: CDR1 SGHRS, CDR2 YFSETQ. This CDR3 contains 17 residues.

The chain employs TRBV3-1 (or the pseudogene TRBV3-2) and TRBJ2-7; 7 bases fit TRBD2. J lost 2 bases, V lost 1 base, and 14 bases had no gene match. Germline CDR1 is LGHDT and CDR2 is YNNKEL (reference sequence). CDR3 length: 18 residues. The CDR3 coding sequence is TGTGCCAGCAGCCAAGGGGGGGGGACTTCTCTCCTAGCCTACGAGCAGTACTTC. Protein: CASSQGGGTSLLAYEQYF.

This clone was counted between two and nine times. The chain is built from TRBV27 and TRBJ1-2, with D maybe TRBD1 (5 bases). This CDR3 comprises 14 residues. Trimming took off 7 bases at V and 13 bases at J, with 25 bases between the two ends. The germline gives CDR1 MNHEY, CDR2 SMNVEV (reference sequence). The CDR3, as DNA: TGTGCCAGCACCAAAATGGGAGAATTTGGGGCCCCCACCTTC. Amino acids: CASTKMGEFGAPTF.

The chain combines TRBV28 with TRBJ1-1; possible D gene TRBD1, 6 bases. V was clipped by 5 bases and J by 4 bases, with 14 bases between them. The CDR3 covers 14 residues. CDR1 is MDHEN, CDR2 SYDVKM, per germline. The CDR3 DNA sequence: TGTGCCAGCAGTCCCGGGGGCAGTGGCACTGAAGCTTTCTTT. It is translated as CASSPGGSGTEAFF.

This chain connects TRBV19 to TRBJ1-5, with TRBD1 identical over 7 bases. The J segment lost 4 bases and the V segment lost 5 bases, leaving 14 bases of the junction unmatched. This CDR3 is 17 amino acids long. Germline assignment: CDR1 LNHDA and CDR2 SQIVND (reference sequence). For the CDR3, the DNA is TGTGCCAGTAGTGCCCCCCGGCAGGGGGGTCGTAATCAGCCCCAGCATTTT. This codes for CASSAPRQGGRNQPQHF.

The chain recombines TRBV5-1 with TRBJ2-2, with D unclear. V lost 0 bases, J lost 5 bases, and 2 bases lay in between. Germline lookup yields CDR1 SGHRS and CDR2 YFSETQ. The CDR3 extends over 12 amino acids. The CDR3 nucleotides are TGCGCCAGCAGCTTGGATACCGGGGAGCTGTTTTTT. It specifies CASSLDTGELFF. Together with reference TRBV5-1 and TRBJ2-2, the CDR3 gives the full variable domain: KAGVTQTPRYLIKTRGQQVTLSCSPISGHRSVSWYQQTPGQGLQFLFEYFSETQRNKGNFPGRFSGRQFSNSRSEMNVSTLELGDSALYLCASSLDTGELFFGEGSRLTVL.

CDR3 in DNA: TGTGCCAGCAGTTTAACTAGCGGGGGGTCCAATGAGCAGTTCTTC. It is translated as CASSLTSGGSNEQFF. This chain uses TRBV27 with TRBJ2-1; 12 bases fit TRBD2. The germline V gene encodes CDR1 MNHEY and CDR2 SMNVEV (reference sequence). This CDR3 has 15 residues. Trimming took 2 bases from V and 6 from J; bases not matched to a gene: 2.

This chain uses TRBV6-5 with TRBJ1-1, with 12 bases fitting TRBD1. V lost 8 bases to trimming and J lost 9 bases; unmatched junction nucleotides: 10. The V gene's germline CDR1 is MNHEY and CDR2 SVGAGI. The CDR3 has 14 amino acids. CDR3 sequence (DNA): TGTGCCAGCCGAAGAGGGGGACAGGGGGCCCAAGCTTTCTTT. This codes for CASRRGGQGAQAFF.